The present T cell receptor (beta chain) was sequenced within a study of T cells after yellow fever vaccination. Study-level background: SMART-Seq v4 Ultra Low Input prepared the low-cell-number fractions. Study findings and constraints: Most clones from primary vaccination resurfaced after the booster (around 95% CD4, around 90% CD8). Weaker overall was a secondary response that nonetheless peaked faster, on day 5 versus 15.

CDR1 and CDR2 (germline): SGHTA, FQGNSA. The V end lost 4 bases, the J end lost 2 bases, and 17 bases lay between the germline ends. The CDR3 runs 16 residues. The TCR cDNA carried a universal primer site and UMIs from 5'RACE template switching. TCRdb passed the 5' RACE reads through MiXCR, listing each CDR3 protein once. Of a few hundred thousand distinct CDR3 sequences detected, approximately 4.3% appear once; the ten largest clones hold 15% to 20%. This clonotype was found many times. The antigen is undetermined. This clonotype was obtained from a man younger than 30 who received the YFV17D yellow fever vaccine. Sequencing used PBMCs, obtained 15 days after the yellow fever booster vaccination. The chain uses TRBV7-2 and TRBJ2-5; TRBD1 or TRBD2 may be the D gene (5 bases each). In nucleotides, the CDR3 is TGTGCCAGCAGCTCCTACCGGGGCCGTTTTCAAGAGACCCAGTACTTC. Translation: CASSSYRGRFQETQYF.